These 17 T cell receptor beta chains share one sample of origin, sequenced in a study of T-cell memory formation after mild COVID-19. TCRdb reprocessed the 5' RACE reads via MiXCR and lists one record per CDR3 protein. Seen here are roughly 400,000 distinct CDR3 sequences, around a sixth observed once, and the top ten hold 20% to 25%. Sequencing used PBMCs or a T cell subset sorted from them (not recorded which). These receptors all come from a man aged 18-30 years who had mild COVID-19 (a few samples of this study predate the infection). Cell type and time point are not known.

This rearrangement joins TRBV4-3 to TRBJ1-1, with D perhaps TRBD1 (5 bases). Germline loops: CDR1 LGHNA, CDR2 YSLEER. V shed 2 bases and J shed 6 bases, with 10 bases lying between them. The CDR3 has 13 amino acids. The CDR3 coding sequence is TGCGCCAGCAGCCAAATAGGGGACGCTGAAGCTTTCTTT. Encoded protein: CASSQIGDAEAFF.

The DNA for the CDR3 is TGTGCCAGCTCACAAGCGACAGGGCCCGGGGAGACCCAGTACTTC. Translating gives CASSQATGPGETQYF. V is TRBV18 and J is TRBJ2-5, with TRBD1 identical over 7 bases. Trimming took 4 bases from V and 5 from J; bases not matched to a gene: 10. Germline V gives CDR1 KGHSH, CDR2 LQKENI. This CDR3 spans 15 amino acids.

This clonotype turned up a few times. The gene calls are TRBV4-3 and TRBJ1-1; D is ambiguous. The CDR3 covers 15 residues. V lost 1 base and J lost 0, with 9 bases in between. CDR1 is LGHNA and CDR2 is YSLEER in the germline V gene. The CDR3 DNA follows: TGCGCCAGCAGCCAAGTGGAGGGCGTGAACACTGAAGCTTTCTTT. Amino acids: CASSQVEGVNTEAFF.

In this sample, this clonotype turned up a few times. The chain links TRBV5-1 to TRBJ2-3; 9 bases match TRBD1. The length of the CDR3 is 14 residues. The ends lost 6 bases at V and 0 bases at J; junction bases unmatched: 2. Germline V gene lookup returns CDR1 SGHRS and CDR2 YFSETQ. CDR3 coding DNA: TGCGCCAGCATGGGGACAGGGAGCACAGATACGCAGTATTTT. Translation: CASMGTGSTDTQYF.

V gene TRBV5-1 combines with J gene TRBJ2-3, with TRBD1 matching 7 bases. Germline V gene sequence: CDR1 SGHRS, CDR2 YFSETQ. The CDR3 has 16 amino acids. J was trimmed by 2 bases and V by 0 bases; bases with no gene match: 6. CDR3 loop: CASSLGGTANTDTQYF. The CDR3 bases are TGCGCCAGCAGCTTGGGAGGGACAGCTAACACAGATACGCAGTATTTT.

This chain joins TRBV20-1 and TRBJ2-2, with TRBD1 matching 10 bases. Per germline, CDR1 DFQATT and CDR2 SNEGSKA (reference sequence). This CDR3 comprises 14 residues. The trim removed 6 bases at V and 7 bases at J, leaving 8 bases unmatched. CDR3 amino acids: CSATRDRGVGELFF. CDR3 bases: TGCAGTGCAACCCGGGACAGGGGTGTCGGGGAGCTGTTTTTT.

This clonotype was detected only a few times. The gene calls are TRBV6-1 and TRBJ2-7, with D possibly matching TRBD1 (5 bases). Between the trimmed V and J ends, which lost 4 bases and 1 base, there was a span of 11 bases. Per germline, CDR1 MNHNS and CDR2 SASEGT. The CDR3 spans 14 residues. CDR3 protein: CASSVYTGSYEQYF. The CDR3 DNA sequence: TGTGCCAGCAGTGTTTATACAGGATCCTACGAGCAGTACTTC.

V is TRBV2 and J is TRBJ2-7, with no clear D. Germline loops: CDR1 SNHLY, CDR2 FYNNEI. V lost 5 bases and J lost 4, with 9 bases in between. There are 12 residues in the CDR3. CDR3 sequence (DNA): TGTGCCAGCAGTCTAATGGGGTACGAGCAGTACTTC. It specifies CASSLMGYEQYF.

This clonotype was counted a few times. V and J are TRBV6-5 and TRBJ1-2, with a possible D match to TRBD1 (5 bases). Trimming stripped 5 bases from V and 6 bases from J, with 10 bases between. Germline CDR1 and CDR2: MNHEY and SVGAGI. CDR3 length: 12 amino acids. The CDR3 reads CASSGGHNGYTF. In nucleotides, the CDR3 is TGTGCCAGCAGTGGAGGACATAATGGCTACACCTTC.

V usage is TRBV6-2 or TRBV6-3 and J usage is TRBJ2-1; 8 bases are a match to TRBD1. There are 14 residues in the CDR3. Germline V CDR1 and CDR2: MNHEY, SVGEGT. Trimming at V came to 7 bases and at J to 4 bases, leaving 6 bases not matched to a gene. CDR3 sequence reads: CASNTDRVYNEQFF. Written as DNA, the CDR3 is TGTGCCAGCAATACGGACAGGGTATACAATGAGCAGTTCTTC.

In its sample, this clonotype was seen a few times. V gene TRBV9 combines with J gene TRBJ2-1; TRBD2 is a possible D gene (6 bases). Germline V gene data show CDR1 as SGDLS and CDR2 as YYNGEE. This CDR3 spans 18 amino acids. V lost 4 bases to trimming and J lost 4 bases, with 24 bases between them. This CDR3 reads CASSPSPPRGGGYNEQFF. CDR3 nucleotides: TGTGCCAGCAGCCCCAGCCCCCCCCGGGGAGGAGGTTACAATGAGCAGTTCTTC.

The chain joins TRBV11-2 to TRBJ2-3; D unclear. V lost 4 bases to trimming and J lost 1 base, with 15 bases between them. CDR1 SGHAT and CDR2 FQNNGV come from the germline V gene. This CDR3 contains 16 residues. Written as DNA, the CDR3 is TGTGCCAGCAGCTCTGGCCAAATCTACGGCACAGATACGCAGTATTTT. Its protein product is CASSSGQIYGTDTQYF.

In its sample, this clonotype was seen a few times. The rearrangement uses TRBV7-9 and TRBJ2-5; maybe TRBD1 (6 bases). Germline loops: CDR1 SEHNR, CDR2 FQNEAQ (reference sequence). The CDR3 covers 15 residues. Trimming cost V 6 bases and J 1 base, with 15 bases left between them. CDR3 bases: TGTGCCAGCAGTGCTACAGGGTCGATCCAAGAGACCCAGTACTTC. This encodes CASSATGSIQETQYF.

The sample holds a few counts of this clonotype. The chain combines TRBV6-2 or TRBV6-3 with TRBJ2-6, with 7 positions matching TRBD1. Germline V lookup: CDR1 MNHEY, CDR2 SVGEGT. Germline trimming cut 7 bases from V and 2 bases from J; bases unmatched to any gene: 11. This CDR3 comprises 17 residues. CDR3 DNA: TGTGCCAGCAAAGTACTGGCTCAGGGGGCTGGGGCCAACGTCCTGACTTTC. This codes for CASKVLAQGAGANVLTF.

Worth noting for this clonotype: A read error is possible here, since a much larger clone lies one base away. The genes are TRBV7-2 and TRBJ1-3; D call uncertain. Germline CDR1 and CDR2: SGHTA and FQGNSA. The CDR3 loop spans 12 amino acids. V was trimmed by 2 bases and J by 4 bases, leaving 3 bases between them. The CDR3 region is CASSLPGNTIYF. CDR3 sequence (DNA): TGTGCCAGCAGCTTACCAGGAAACACCATATATTTT.

The chain combines TRBV7-9 with TRBJ2-1, with D possibly matching TRBD1 (7 bases). Per germline, CDR1 SEHNR and CDR2 FQNEAQ (reference sequence). CDR3 size: 16 residues. V was shortened by 4 bases and J by 1 base, with 14 bases between the two germline ends. CDR3 amino acids: CASSSQPGGSYNEQFF. Here the CDR3 DNA reads TGTGCCAGCAGCTCGCAGCCAGGGGGGTCCTACAATGAGCAGTTCTTC.

V and J are TRBV6-5 and TRBJ1-6; the match to TRBD1 covers 9 bases. Germline lookup yields CDR1 MNHEY and CDR2 SVGAGI. The ends lost 0 bases at V and 9 bases at J; junction bases unmatched: 3. CDR3 length: 15 residues. CDR3 nucleotide sequence: TGTGCCAGCAGTTACTCTGGGACAGGGACTTCACCCCTCCACTTT. It is translated as CASSYSGTGTSPLHF.